The 5 T cell receptor beta chains in this list originate from one sample, sequenced in a study of regulatory T cells in long-lasting Graves disease. Arm-PCR with iRepertoire HTBI primers amplified the CDR3 regions for these TCR beta libraries. One entry per CDR3 protein, called by TCRdb with MiXCR from the multiplex PCR reads. The table records roughly 500,000 distinct CDR3 sequences, approximately 13% of them present only once. The time point here: newly diagnosed GD, antithyroid drugs for less than 3 months. Following extraction of RNA from PBMCs, that RNA was used to make the TCR library. The same specimen was also included in a second study, on T cells in Graves' hyperthyroidism and ophthalmopathy.

The input for sequencing was peripheral blood mononuclear cells (PBMCs), taken at new diagnosis, from a patient treated with antithyroid drugs. Receptors were obtained from a man aged 25 to 40 with Graves disease.

The gene calls are TRBV2 and TRBJ1-4; no reliable D call. The CDR3 loop spans 11 amino acids. Germline V gene sequence: CDR1 SNHLY, CDR2 FYNNEI. V lost 4 bases, J lost 10 bases, and 7 bases lay in between. In DNA, the CDR3 is TGTGCCAGCAGTGTGGCCGGAAAACTGTTTTTT. This gives the protein CASSVAGKLFF.

The rearrangement uses TRBV18 and TRBJ1-4; the match to TRBD1 covers 7 bases. CDR1 KGHSH and CDR2 LQKENI come from the germline V gene. The CDR3 contains 12 residues. With 6 bases clipped from V and 8 bases from J, the junction kept 3 bases outside the gene matches. Here the CDR3 reads CASSGQSEKLFF. As DNA, the CDR3 is TGTGCCAGCTCGGGACAGAGCGAAAAACTGTTTTTT.

J is TRBJ2-7 and V is TRBV20-1; 7 bases align to TRBD2. CDR1 DFQATT and CDR2 SNEGSKA come from the germline V gene (reference sequence). This CDR3 spans 20 amino acids. V was clipped by 4 bases and J by 0 bases; unmatched bases: 24. The CDR3 sequence is CSAIGPPSERETLNSYEQYF. In nucleotides, the CDR3 is TGCAGTGCTATCGGCCCTCCTTCGGAGCGGGAAACCCTGAACTCCTACGAGCAGTACTTC.

This clonotype was detected many times. V usage is TRBV3-1 and J usage is TRBJ2-1, with 11 nucleotides matching TRBD2. With V trimmed by 9 bases and J by 6 bases, 4 bases remained unmatched. This CDR3 region has 13 residues. Germline CDR1 reads LGHDT; CDR2 reads YNNKEL (reference sequence). CDR3 bases: TGTGCCAGTAGCGGGAGGGGCCGCAATGAGCAGTTCTTC. Translation gives CASSGRGRNEQFF.

This clonotype was observed many times. V gene TRBV20-1 combines with J gene TRBJ2-7; D not certain. Deletions cut 0 bases from V and 0 bases from J, with 12 bases between. This CDR3 comprises 15 residues. Germline V gene lookup returns CDR1 DFQATT and CDR2 SNEGSKA (reference sequence). Written as DNA, the CDR3 is TGCAGTGCTAGAGAGGAAGCCTTAAGCTCCTACGAGCAGTACTTC. This sequence encodes CSAREEALSSYEQYF.